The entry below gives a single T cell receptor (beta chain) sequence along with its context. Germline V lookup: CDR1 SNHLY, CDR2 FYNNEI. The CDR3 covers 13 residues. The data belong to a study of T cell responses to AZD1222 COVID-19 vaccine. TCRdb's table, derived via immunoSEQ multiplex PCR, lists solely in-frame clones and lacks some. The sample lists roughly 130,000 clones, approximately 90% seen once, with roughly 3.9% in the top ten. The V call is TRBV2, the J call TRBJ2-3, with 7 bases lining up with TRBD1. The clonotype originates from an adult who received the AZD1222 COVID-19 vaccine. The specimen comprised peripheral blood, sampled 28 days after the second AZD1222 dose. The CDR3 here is CAAGGTPRDTQYF. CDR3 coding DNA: TGTGCTGCAGGGGGAACCCCCCGGGATACGCAGTATTTT.